This TCR beta chain stems from a study of shared T cell receptors in the human thymus. Only a few counts were recorded for this clone. The junction had 3 bases not matched to a gene; V was cut back by 3 bases and J by 1 base. The CDR3 contains 15 residues. Per the germline V gene, CDR1 is SGHDT and CDR2 is YYEEEE. Sequencing was performed with immunoSEQ multiplex PCR; in TCRdb, only in-frame clones are kept and a portion is missing. The sample lists hundreds of thousands of clones, 70% to 90% occurring once. This sample also appeared in a second study, on human thymus T cells. That paper states: Thymic material originated from resections removed in the course of corrective heart surgery. Thymic and blood repertoires appeared to carry a bias in their V and J gene usage.

The genes are TRBV5-6 and TRBJ1-2; TRBD1 aligns across 10 bases. The specimen was thymocytes. This clonotype originated in a girl under three years old with a congenital heart defect. The CDR3, as DNA: TGTGCCAGCAGCTCGTGGACAGGGGGTAACTATGGCTACACCTTC. Translated: CASSSWTGGNYGYTF.